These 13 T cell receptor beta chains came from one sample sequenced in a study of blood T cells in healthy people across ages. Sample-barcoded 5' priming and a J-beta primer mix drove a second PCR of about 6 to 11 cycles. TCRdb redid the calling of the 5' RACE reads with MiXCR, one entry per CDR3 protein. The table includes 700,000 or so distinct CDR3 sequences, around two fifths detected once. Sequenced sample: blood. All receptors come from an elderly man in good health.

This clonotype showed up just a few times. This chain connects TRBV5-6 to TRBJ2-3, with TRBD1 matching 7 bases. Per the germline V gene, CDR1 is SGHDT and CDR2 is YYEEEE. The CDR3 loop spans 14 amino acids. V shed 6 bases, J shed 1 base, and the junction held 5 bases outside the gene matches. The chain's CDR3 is CASNPTGGTDTQYF. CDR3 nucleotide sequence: TGTGCCAGCAACCCAACAGGGGGCACAGATACGCAGTATTTT.

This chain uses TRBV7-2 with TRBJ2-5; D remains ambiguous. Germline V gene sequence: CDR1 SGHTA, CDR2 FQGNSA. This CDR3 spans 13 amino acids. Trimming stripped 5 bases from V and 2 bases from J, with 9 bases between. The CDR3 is CASSQTLQETQYF. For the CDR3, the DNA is TGTGCCAGCAGCCAAACCTTGCAAGAGACCCAGTACTTC.

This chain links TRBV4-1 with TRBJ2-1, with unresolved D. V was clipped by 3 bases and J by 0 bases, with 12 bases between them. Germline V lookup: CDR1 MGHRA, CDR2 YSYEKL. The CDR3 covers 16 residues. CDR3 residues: CASSQVDLISYNEQFF. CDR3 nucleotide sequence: TGCGCCAGCAGCCAGGTGGACCTAATCTCCTACAATGAGCAGTTCTTC.

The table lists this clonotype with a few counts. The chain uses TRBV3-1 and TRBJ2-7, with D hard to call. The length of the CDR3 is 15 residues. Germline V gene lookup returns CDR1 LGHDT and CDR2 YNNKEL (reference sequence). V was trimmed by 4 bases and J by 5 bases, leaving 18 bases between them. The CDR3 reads CASSRLDGPRNEQYF. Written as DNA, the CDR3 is TGTGCCAGCAGCCGTCTGGACGGACCTAGGAACGAGCAGTACTTC.

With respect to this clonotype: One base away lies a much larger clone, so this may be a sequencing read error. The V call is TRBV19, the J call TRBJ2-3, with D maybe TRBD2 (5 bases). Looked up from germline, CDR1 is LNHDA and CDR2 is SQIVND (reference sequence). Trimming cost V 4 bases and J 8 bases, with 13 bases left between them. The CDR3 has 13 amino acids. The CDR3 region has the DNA TGTGCCAGTAGTAGGCAGGATGGAGGTACGCAGTATTTT. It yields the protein CASSRQDGGTQYF.

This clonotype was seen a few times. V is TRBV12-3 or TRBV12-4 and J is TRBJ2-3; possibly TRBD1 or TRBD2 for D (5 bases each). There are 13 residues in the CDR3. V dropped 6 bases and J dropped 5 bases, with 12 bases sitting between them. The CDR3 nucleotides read TGTGCCAGCAGGAATACTGGGGGAGATACGCAGTATTTT. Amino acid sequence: CASRNTGGDTQYF.

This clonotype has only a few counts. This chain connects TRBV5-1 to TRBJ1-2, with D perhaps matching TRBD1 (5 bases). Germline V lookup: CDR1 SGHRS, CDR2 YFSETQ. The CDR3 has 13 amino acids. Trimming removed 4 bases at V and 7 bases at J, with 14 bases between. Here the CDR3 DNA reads TGCGCCAGCAGCGCGCTGGGGGACTCTGGCTACACCTTC. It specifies CASSALGDSGYTF.

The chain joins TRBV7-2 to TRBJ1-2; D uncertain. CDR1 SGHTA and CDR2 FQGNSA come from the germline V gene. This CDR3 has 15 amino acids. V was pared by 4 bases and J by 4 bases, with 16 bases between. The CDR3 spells CASSSWTEKSYGYTF. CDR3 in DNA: TGTGCCAGCAGCTCCTGGACGGAGAAAAGCTATGGCTACACCTTC.

The CDR3: CASSHPTDQETQYF. The CDR3 DNA is TGCGCCAGCAGCCACCCGACAGACCAAGAGACCCAGTACTTC. V gene TRBV4-1 combines with J gene TRBJ2-5; a possible D gene is TRBD1 (5 bases). The CDR3 consists of 14 residues. The germline gives CDR1 MGHRA, CDR2 YSYEKL. Trimming took off 3 bases at V and 0 bases at J, with 8 bases between the two ends.

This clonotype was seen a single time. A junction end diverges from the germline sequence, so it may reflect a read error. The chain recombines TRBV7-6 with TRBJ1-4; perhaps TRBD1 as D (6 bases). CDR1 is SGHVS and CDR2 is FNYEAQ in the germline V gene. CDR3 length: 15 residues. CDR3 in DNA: TGCGCCAGCAGCTTACAGGGATCCACTAATGAAAAACTGTTTTTT. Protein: CASSLQGSTNEKLFF. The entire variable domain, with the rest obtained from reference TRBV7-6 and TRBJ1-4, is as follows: GAGVSQSPRYKVTKRGQDVALRCDPISGHVSLYWYRQALGQGPEFLTYFNYEAQQDKSGLPNDRFSAERPEGSISTLTIQRTEQRDSAMYRCASSLQGSTNEKLFFGSGTQLSVL.

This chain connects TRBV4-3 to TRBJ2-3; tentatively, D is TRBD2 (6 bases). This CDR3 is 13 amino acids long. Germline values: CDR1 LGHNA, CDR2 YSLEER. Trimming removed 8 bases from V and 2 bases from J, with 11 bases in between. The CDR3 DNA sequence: TGCGCCAGCTCGTCGGGACTCACAGATACGCAGTATTTT. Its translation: CASSSGLTDTQYF.

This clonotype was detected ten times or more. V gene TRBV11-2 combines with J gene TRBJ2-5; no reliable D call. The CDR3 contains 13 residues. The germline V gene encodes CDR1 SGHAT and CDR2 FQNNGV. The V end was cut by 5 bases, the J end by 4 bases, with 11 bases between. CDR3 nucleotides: TGTGCCAGCAGCCAGCAGGTGCGAGAGACCCAGTACTTC. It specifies CASSQQVRETQYF. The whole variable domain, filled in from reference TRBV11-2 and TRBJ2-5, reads EAGVAQSPRYKIIEKRQSVAFWCNPISGHATLYWYQQILGQGPKLLIQFQNNGVVDDSQLPKDRFSAERLKGVDSTLKIQPAKLEDSAVYLCASSQQVRETQYFGPGTRLLVL.

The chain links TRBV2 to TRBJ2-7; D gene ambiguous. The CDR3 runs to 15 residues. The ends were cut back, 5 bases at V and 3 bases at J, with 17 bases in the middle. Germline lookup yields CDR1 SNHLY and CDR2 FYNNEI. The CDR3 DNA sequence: TGTGCCAGCAGTATCAACGACTTTATAAGCTACGAGCAGTACTTC. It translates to CASSINDFISYEQYF.